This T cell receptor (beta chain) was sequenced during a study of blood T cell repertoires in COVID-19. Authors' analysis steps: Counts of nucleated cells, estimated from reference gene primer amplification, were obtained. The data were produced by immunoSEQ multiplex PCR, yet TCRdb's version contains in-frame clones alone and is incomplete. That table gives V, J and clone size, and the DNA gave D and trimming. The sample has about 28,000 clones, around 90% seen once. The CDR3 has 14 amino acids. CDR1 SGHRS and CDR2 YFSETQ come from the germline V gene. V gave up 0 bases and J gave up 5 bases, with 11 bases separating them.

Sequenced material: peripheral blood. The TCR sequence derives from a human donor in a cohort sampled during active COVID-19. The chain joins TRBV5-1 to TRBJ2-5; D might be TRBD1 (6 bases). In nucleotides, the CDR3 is TGCGCCAGCAGCTTGGGGGGACAATCGGAGACCCAGTACTTC. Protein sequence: CASSLGGQSETQYF.